This T cell receptor beta chain comes out of a study of brain metastases from non-small cell lung cancer. Note on this clone: The target antigen is unknown.

Germline CDR1 SGHTS, CDR2 YDEGEE. The CDR3 spans 15 residues. Deletions cut 4 bases from V and 8 bases from J, with 18 bases between. Study outcomes and limitations: Metastases had sparse T cells but largely shared repertoires with primaries. Brain metastases had lower T-cell infiltration than primary tumors.

Profiling relied on immunoSEQ multiplex PCR, and the TCRdb table lists in-frame clones only, not all of them. The sample records approximately 4,400 clones, about 79% being singletons. Sequencing was done on a sample of primary lung tumor tissue. The clonotype was recovered from a donor aged 40 or over with non-small cell lung cancer. The chain has TRBV5-8 and TRBJ1-4, with D tentatively TRBD1 (6 bases). CDR3: CASSQGQRDSEKLFF. The CDR3 DNA is TGTGCCAGCAGCCAAGGACAGCGAGACTCCGAAAAACTGTTTTTT. Full variable domain (remainder filled in from reference TRBV5-8 and TRBJ1-4): EAGVTQSPTHLIKTRGQQATLRCSPISGHTSVYWYQQALGLGLQFLLWYDEGEERNRGNFPPRFSGRQFPNYSSELNVNALELEDSALYLCASSQGQRDSEKLFFGSGTQLSVL.